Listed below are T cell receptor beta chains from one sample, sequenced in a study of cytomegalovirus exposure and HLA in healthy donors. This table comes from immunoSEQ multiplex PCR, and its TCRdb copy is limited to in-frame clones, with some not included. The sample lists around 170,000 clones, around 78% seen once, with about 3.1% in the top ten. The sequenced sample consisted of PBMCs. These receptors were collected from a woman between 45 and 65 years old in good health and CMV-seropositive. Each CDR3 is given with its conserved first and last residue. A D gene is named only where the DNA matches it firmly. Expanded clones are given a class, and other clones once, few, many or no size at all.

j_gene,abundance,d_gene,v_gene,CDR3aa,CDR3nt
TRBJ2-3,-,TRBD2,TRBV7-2,CASSLGNLAGSDTQYF,TGTGCCAGCAGTTTAGGTAACCTAGCGGGATCGGATACGCAGTATTTT
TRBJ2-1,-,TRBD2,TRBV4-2,CASSRELPWGLAANEQFF,TGTGCCAGCAGCCGAGAACTCCCCTGGGGACTAGCGGCGAATGAGCAGTTCTTC
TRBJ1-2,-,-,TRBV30,CAWSGEVPMDYGYTF,TGTGCCTGGAGCGGTGAGGTGCCCATGGACTATGGCTACACCTTC
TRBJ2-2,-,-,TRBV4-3,CASSQEVQYTGELFF,TGCGCCAGCAGCCAAGAGGTACAATACACCGGGGAGCTGTTTTTT
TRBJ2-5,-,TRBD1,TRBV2,CAISGQKETQYF,TGTGCCATTTCGGGACAGAAAGAGACCCAGTACTTC
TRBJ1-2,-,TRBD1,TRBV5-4,CASSPQGALYGYTF,TGTGCCAGCAGCCCCCAGGGGGCCCTCTATGGCTACACCTTC
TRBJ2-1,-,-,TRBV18,CASSPNNEQFF,TGTGCCAGCTCACCTAACAATGAGCAGTTCTTC
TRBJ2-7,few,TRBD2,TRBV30,CAWSLRLAGNYEQYF,TGTGCCTGGAGCCTCAGACTAGCGGGGAACTACGAGCAGTACTTC
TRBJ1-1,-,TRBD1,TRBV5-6,CASGRWMPGQMNTEAFF,TGTGCCAGCGGACGGTGGATGCCGGGACAGATGAACACTGAAGCTTTCTTT
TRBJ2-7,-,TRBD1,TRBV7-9,CASSSGQHYEQYF,TGTGCCAGCAGCTCGGGACAGCACTACGAGCAGTACTTC
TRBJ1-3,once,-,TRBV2,CASIRTASGNTIYF,TGTGCCAGCATACGGACAGCCTCTGGAAACACCATATATTTT
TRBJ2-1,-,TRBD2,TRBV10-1,CASSRRGALAGPPAHEQFF,TGCGCCAGCAGCCGGAGGGGGGCGCTAGCGGGACCCCCCGCCCATGAGCAGTTCTTC
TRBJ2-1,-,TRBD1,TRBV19,CASTLTGGNEQFF,TGTGCCAGTACCCTGACAGGGGGGAATGAGCAGTTCTTC
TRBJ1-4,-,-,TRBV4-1,CASSQGRGHNDEKLFF,TGCGCCAGCAGCCAAGGGAGAGGGCATAATGATGAAAAACTGTTTTTT
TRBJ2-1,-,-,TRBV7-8,CASSWGVFGEQFF,TGTGCCAGCAGCTGGGGGGTCTTCGGTGAGCAGTTCTTC
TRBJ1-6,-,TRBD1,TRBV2,CASRLDTGGGPLHF,TGTGCCAGCAGGCTAGATACAGGGGGTGGACCCCTCCACTTT
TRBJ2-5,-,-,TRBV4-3,CASSPSTGRETQYF,TGCGCCAGCAGCCCATCGACAGGGAGGGAGACCCAGTACTTC
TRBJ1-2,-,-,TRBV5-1,CASSLISAGYGYTF,TGCGCCAGCAGCTTGATTTCGGCGGGGTATGGCTACACCTTC
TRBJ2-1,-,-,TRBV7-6,CASSPGRGGLYNEQFF,TGTGCCAGCAGTCCCGGAAGGGGGGGACTATACAATGAGCAGTTCTTC
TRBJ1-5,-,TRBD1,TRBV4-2,CASKGGSSSNQPQHF,TGTGCCAGCAAAGGGGGCAGTAGCTCCAATCAGCCCCAGCATTTT
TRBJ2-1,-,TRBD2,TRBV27,CASSFSGRSCNEQFF,TGTGCCAGCAGTTTTAGCGGGAGGTCGTGCAATGAGCAGTTCTTC
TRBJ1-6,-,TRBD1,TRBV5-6,CASSWGQGRGRSPLHF,TGTGCCAGCAGTTGGGGACAGGGCAGAGGGAGGTCACCCCTCCACTTT
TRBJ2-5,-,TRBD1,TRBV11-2,CASTNTRGSETQYF,TGTGCCAGCACCAATACCAGGGGGTCAGAGACCCAGTACTTC
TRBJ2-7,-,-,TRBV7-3,CASSLMARSEQYF,TGTGCCAGCAGCTTAATGGCCAGGTCCGAGCAGTACTTC
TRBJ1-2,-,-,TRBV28,CASSSGQNYGYTF,TGTGCCAGCAGTTCTGGACAGAACTATGGCTACACCTTC
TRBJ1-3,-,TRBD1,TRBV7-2,CASSLVGQGGTIYF,TGTGCCAGCAGCTTAGTAGGACAGGGAGGGACCATATATTTT
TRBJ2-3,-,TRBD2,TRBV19,CASSIPYPLAGGIDTQYF,TGTGCCAGTAGTATACCCTATCCCTTGGCGGGGGGGATAGATACGCAGTATTTT
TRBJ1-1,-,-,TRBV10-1,CASSAREGKNTEAFF,TGCGCCAGCAGTGCCCGGGAGGGAAAGAACACTGAAGCTTTCTTT
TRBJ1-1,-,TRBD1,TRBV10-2,CASSAGQGIGEAFF,TGCGCCAGCAGTGCAGGACAGGGAATCGGGGAAGCTTTCTTT
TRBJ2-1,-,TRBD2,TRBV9,CASSSYRTSENEQFF,TGTGCCAGCAGCTCTTATAGGACTAGCGAGAATGAGCAGTTCTTC
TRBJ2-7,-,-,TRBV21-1,CAPLDGTGSEEQYF,TGTGCCCCCCTAGACGGGACAGGGTCGGAGGAGCAGTACTTC
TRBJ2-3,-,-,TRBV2,CALTVASTDTQYF,TGTGCCCTGACAGTGGCTAGCACAGATACGCAGTATTTT
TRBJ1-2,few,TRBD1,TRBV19,CASSDDRVYGYTF,TGTGCCAGTAGTGACGACAGGGTGTACGGCTACACCTTC
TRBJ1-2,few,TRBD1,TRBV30,CAWRGQGGSGYTF,TGTGCCTGGAGGGGACAGGGAGGTTCTGGCTACACCTTC